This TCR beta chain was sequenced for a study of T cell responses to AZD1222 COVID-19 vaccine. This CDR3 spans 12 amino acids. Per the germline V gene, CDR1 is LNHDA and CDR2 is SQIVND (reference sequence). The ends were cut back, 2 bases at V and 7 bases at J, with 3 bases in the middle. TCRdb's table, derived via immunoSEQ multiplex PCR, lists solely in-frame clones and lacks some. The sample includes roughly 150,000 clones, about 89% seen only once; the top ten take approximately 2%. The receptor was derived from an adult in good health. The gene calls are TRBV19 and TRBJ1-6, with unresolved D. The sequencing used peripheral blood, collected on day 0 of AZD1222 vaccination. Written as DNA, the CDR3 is TGTGCCAGTAGTATAAGGAATTCACCCCTCCACTTT. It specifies CASSIRNSPLHF.